Listed here are 19 T cell receptor beta chains from one sample, sequenced in a study of T cell responses to AZD1222 COVID-19 vaccine. The table came from immunoSEQ multiplex PCR; TCRdb's copy has only in-frame clones and leaves some out. The sample includes approximately 100,000 clones, 75% to 95% of them seen just once. Source: peripheral blood, taken on day 0 of AZD1222 vaccination. These receptors originate from an adult in good health.

The rearrangement joins TRBV6-5 to TRBJ1-5; D gene unclear. Germline V gene sequence: CDR1 MNHEY, CDR2 SVGAGI. The CDR3 is 12 amino acids. V lost 5 bases and J lost 4, with 6 bases in between. CDR3 residues: CASSPRNQPQHF. Here the CDR3 DNA reads TGTGCCAGCAGTCCCAGGAATCAGCCCCAGCATTTT.

This sequence joins TRBV11-2 and TRBJ2-3, with 7 bases identical to TRBD2. The V gene end was trimmed by 2 bases and the J gene end by 3 bases; junction bases not matched to a gene: 8. Germline V CDR1 and CDR2: SGHAT, FQNNGV. CDR3 length equals 16 residues. The CDR3 region is CASSLRGVGGTDTQYF. The CDR3 nucleotides are TGTGCCAGCAGCTTACGGGGGGTCGGAGGTACAGATACGCAGTATTTT.

This clone was observed a single time. This chain uses TRBV2 with TRBJ1-2, with no clear D. V shed 2 bases and J shed 8 bases, with 15 bases lying between them. Germline loops: CDR1 SNHLY, CDR2 FYNNEI. The CDR3 has 14 residues. CDR3 sequence: CASSEWQAVGGYTF. DNA of the CDR3: TGTGCCAGCAGTGAATGGCAGGCGGTGGGGGGCTACACCTTC.

This chain uses TRBV29-1 with TRBJ2-7, with no clear D. Germline CDR1 is SQVTM and CDR2 is ANQGSEA. The V and J ends lost 1 base and 0 bases respectively, with 10 bases between them. The CDR3 spans 14 residues. The CDR3 nucleotides read TGCAGCGTTGAAGCGGAGTGGCCCTCCTACGAGCAGTACTTC. Amino acids: CSVEAEWPSYEQYF.

This clone has only one observation. The chain links TRBV5-4 to TRBJ1-1; D uncertain. With 1 base removed from V and 11 bases from J, the gap between germline ends came to 15 bases. The CDR3 runs 13 residues. In germline, CDR1 is SGHNT, CDR2 YYREEE (reference sequence). This CDR3 reads CASSLFQAMGAFF. CDR3 bases: TGTGCCAGCAGCTTGTTCCAGGCCATGGGTGCTTTCTTT.

A word on this clone: Compared with germline, one end of the junction differs, possibly owing to a read error. V usage is TRBV7-2 and J usage is TRBJ1-2; D remains unclear. This CDR3 has 12 residues. Germline lookup yields CDR1 SGHTA and CDR2 FQGNSA. Here the CDR3 DNA reads TGTGCCAGCAGCTCTGCTTTGGGGAGCCTCCACTTC. Amino acids: CASSSALGSLHF.

V usage is TRBV12-3 or TRBV12-4 and J usage is TRBJ1-2; TRBD1 agrees at 10 bases. V lost 6 bases, J lost 7 bases, and 5 bases stayed unmatched. This CDR3 has 13 residues. The CDR3 DNA sequence: TGTGCCAGCAGAAAGACAGGGGGCCTTGGCTACACCTTC. It specifies CASRKTGGLGYTF.

The rearrangement uses TRBV9 and TRBJ2-3; D is possibly TRBD1 or TRBD2 (5 bases each). The V gene's germline CDR1 is SGDLS and CDR2 YYNGEE. The length of the CDR3 is 15 residues. V lost 3 bases and J 3 bases, leaving 14 bases between the germline ends. In nucleotides, the CDR3 is TGTGCCAGCAGCGCCGAGGGGCGCGAAACAGATACGCAGTATTTT. Its translation is CASSAEGRETDTQYF.

The chain joins TRBV28 to TRBJ1-2; TRBD1 might be the D (6 bases). The CDR3 extends over 13 amino acids. CDR1 MDHEN and CDR2 SYDVKM come from the germline V gene. Trimming left V 6 bases short and J 5 bases short, with 13 bases between. CDR3 nucleotide sequence: TGTGCCAGCAGGCTCGGACAGCCGTATGGCTACACCTTC. Protein product: CASRLGQPYGYTF.

This sequence joins TRBV19 and TRBJ1-6; no firm D call. CDR1 is LNHDA, CDR2 SQIVND, per germline (reference sequence). Between the trimmed V and J ends, which lost 3 bases and 7 bases, there was a span of 13 bases. CDR3 length: 15 residues. DNA of the CDR3: TGTGCCAGTAGTATGCGGGCGGAGAACAATTCACCCCTCCACTTT. The encoded protein is CASSMRAENNSPLHF.

This clone was seen only a few times. The chain joins TRBV12-3 or TRBV12-4 to TRBJ1-1; D may be TRBD1 (5 bases). The CDR3 consists of 12 residues. V shed 8 bases and J shed 0 bases, with 7 bases lying between them. CDR3 DNA sequence: TGTGCCAGCGGGACCATGAACACTGAAGCTTTCTTT. Its protein product is CASGTMNTEAFF.

The rearrangement links TRBV5-1 to TRBJ2-7, with D perhaps being TRBD1 or TRBD2 (5 bases each). The CDR3 length is 14 residues. V lost 7 bases and J lost 3, with 17 bases in between. Germline V gives CDR1 SGHRS, CDR2 YFSETQ. The CDR3 DNA sequence: TGCGCCAGCCGTATGCGTAGAGGGGACTACGAGCAGTACTTC. Translated: CASRMRRGDYEQYF.

This rearrangement joins TRBV27 to TRBJ1-6; TRBD1 might be the D (5 bases). This CDR3 has 15 amino acids. The germline gives CDR1 MNHEY, CDR2 SMNVEV (reference sequence). Trimming took off 3 bases at V and 9 bases at J, with 15 bases between the two ends. CDR3 in amino acids: CASSFGIGVSSPLHF. CDR3 nucleotide sequence: TGTGCCAGCAGTTTTGGGATAGGGGTTAGTTCACCCCTCCACTTT.

The chain links TRBV6-2 or TRBV6-3 to TRBJ2-7, with a tentative D call TRBD1 (5 bases). Deletions cut 6 bases from V and 5 bases from J, with 17 bases between. The germline CDR1 and CDR2 sequences are MNHEY and SVGEGT. This CDR3 spans 14 amino acids. CDR3 bases: TGTGCCAGCAGCGGAACGGGCTGGGGCCACGAGCAGTACTTC. Its protein product is CASSGTGWGHEQYF.

For the CDR3, the DNA is TGTGCCAGCAGCGTAGAAAGGGGGCGCGGCGCTGAAGCTTTCTTT. Translating it yields CASSVERGRGAEAFF. This sequence joins TRBV9 and TRBJ1-1; 7 nucleotides match TRBD1. The CDR3 extends over 15 amino acids. The trim removed 0 bases at V and 6 bases at J, leaving 8 bases unmatched. CDR1 and CDR2 from the germline V gene are SGDLS and YYNGEE. Complete variable domain (other parts from reference TRBV9 and TRBJ1-1): DSGVTQTPKHLITATGQRVTLRCSPRSGDLSVYWYQQSLDQGLQFLIQYYNGEERAKGNILERFSAQQFPDLHSELNLSSLELGDSALYFCASSVERGRGAEAFFGQGTRLTVV.

This clone is classed as medium-sized (0.01 to 0.1%). This chain uses TRBV5-1 with TRBJ1-2, with 10 bases matching TRBD1. Germline-derived CDR1 and CDR2 are SGHRS and YFSETQ. The CDR3 consists of 15 residues. Trimming at V came to 3 bases and at J to 4 bases, leaving 6 bases not matched to a gene. The CDR3 sequence is CASSSPGQGSYGYTF. The DNA of the CDR3 is TGCGCCAGCAGCTCCCCGGGACAGGGGTCCTATGGCTACACCTTC.

This clone is a singleton in its sample. The chain employs TRBV5-4 and TRBJ2-3; D gene ambiguous. Germline V CDR1 and CDR2: SGHNT, YYREEE (reference sequence). The CDR3 extends over 13 amino acids. V lost 4 bases and J lost 0, with 6 bases in between. The CDR3: CASSPSSTDTQYF. The CDR3, as DNA: TGTGCCAGCAGCCCATCCAGCACAGATACGCAGTATTTT.

The chain uses TRBV25-1 and TRBJ2-2; no clear D. The germline CDR1 and CDR2 sequences are MGHDK and SYGVNS. V was shortened by 4 bases and J by 4 bases, with 10 bases between the two germline ends. CDR3 length equals 14 residues. CDR3 residues: CASSGLATTGELFF. DNA for the CDR3: TGTGCCAGCAGTGGGCTGGCGACCACCGGGGAGCTGTTTTTT.

This sequence joins TRBV5-1 and TRBJ2-2; TRBD1 matches at 8 bases. The J segment lost 4 bases and the V segment lost 4 bases, leaving 12 bases of the junction unmatched. This CDR3 contains 17 residues. Germline assignment: CDR1 SGHRS and CDR2 YFSETQ. The chain's CDR3 is CASSILTTGASTGELFF. As DNA, the CDR3 is TGCGCCAGCAGCATCTTAACGACAGGGGCGAGCACCGGGGAGCTGTTTTTT.